This TCR beta chain was identified in a study of long-term antiretroviral therapy in people with HIV. Whole-study results and caveats: CDR3 lengths in HIV samples spanned a narrower range than controls.

A remark on this clone: Its specificity is unknown. The junction differs from germline at one of its ends, possibly a read error.

The CDR3 has 13 residues. Germline values: CDR1 SGHDT, CDR2 YYEEEE. It was version v3.0 of the immunoSEQ assay that was run at survey level. Libraries were prepared by immunoSEQ multiplex PCR; TCRdb keeps only in-frame clonotypes and omits some of them. The data hold 20,000 to 25,000 clones, with almost 95% observed a single time. The V call is TRBV5-6, the J call TRBJ2-5; a weak D match, TRBD2 (5 bases). Here the sequenced sample was unsorted PBMCs, taken 4.4 years after starting antiretroviral therapy. The receptor comes from a woman in her forties or fifties with HIV. CDR3 in DNA: TGTGCCACCAGCGGCGGTGGGCCAGAGACCCAGTACTTC. Translated, it gives CATSGGGPETQYF.